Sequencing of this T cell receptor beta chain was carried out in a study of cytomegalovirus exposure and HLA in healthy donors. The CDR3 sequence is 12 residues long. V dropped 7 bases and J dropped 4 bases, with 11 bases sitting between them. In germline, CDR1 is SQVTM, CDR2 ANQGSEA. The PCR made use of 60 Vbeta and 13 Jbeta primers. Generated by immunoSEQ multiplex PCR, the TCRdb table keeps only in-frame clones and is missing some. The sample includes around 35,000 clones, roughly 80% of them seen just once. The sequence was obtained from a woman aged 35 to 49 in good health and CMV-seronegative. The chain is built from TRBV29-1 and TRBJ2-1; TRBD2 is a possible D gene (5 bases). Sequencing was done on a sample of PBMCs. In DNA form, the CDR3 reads TGCAGCGGAAGGTCGGGGTACAATGAGCAGTTCTTC. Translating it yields CSGRSGYNEQFF.